This T cell receptor (beta chain) was captured in a study of CD8 T cells in Susac syndrome. Notes on the study in general: Acknowledgment was made by the study that its TCR sequencing and HLA analysis involved a relatively small number of individuals.

An input of about 0.45 to 1 ug of RNA was subjected to reverse transcription using random hexamers. Amplification of TCR beta CDR3 by immunoSEQ multiplex PCR spanned 54 Vbeta and 13 Jbeta. TCRdb independently ran MiXCR on the immunoSEQ multiplex PCR reads; one entry per CDR3 protein. The data hold 69,000 or so distinct CDR3 sequences, with 95% observed a single time. Germline-derived CDR1 and CDR2 are MDHEN and SYDVKM. Trimming cost V 5 bases and J 10 bases, with 12 bases left between them. The CDR3 spans 12 residues. CD8+ and CD4+ T cells taken from blood had their TCR beta sequenced. TEMRA cells were FACS-enriched, and CD8+ and CD4+ T cells were isolated negatively. This clonotype appeared a single time. Antigen specificity is unknown.

This receptor was taken from a human donor in good health. Sequenced input: CD8+ T cells from PBMCs. V usage is TRBV28 and J usage is TRBJ2-1; possibly TRBD1 for D (6 bases). The CDR3 DNA sequence: TGTGCCAGCAGTCCCTTCGGGACAGAGCAGTTCTTC. It specifies CASSPFGTEQFF.